This TCR beta chain is from a study of cytomegalovirus exposure and HLA in healthy donors. Overall study findings and caveats: The authors listed approximately 150 TCR beta chains as cytomegalovirus-associated. In most subjects, TCR beta sequences reportedly gave accurate predictions of HLA-A and HLA-B alleles. Per a later analysis, 18,000 or so TCR beta sequences showed association with HLA alleles at 0.05 false discovery rate.

Trimming removed 4 bases at V and 10 bases at J, with 20 bases between. This CDR3 comprises 16 residues. CDR1 MDHEN and CDR2 SYDVKM come from the germline V gene. This clone was found a few times. Its antigen is undetermined. Primers included in the PCR were 60 Vbeta and 13 Jbeta primers. Sequenced by immunoSEQ multiplex PCR; TCRdb stores in-frame clones only, minus some. The repertoire holds 160,000 or so clones, around 72% seen once, with around 7% in the top ten. The source of this sequence is a middle-aged woman in good health and CMV-seropositive. This chain links TRBV28 with TRBJ1-6, with unresolved D. The specimen was PBMCs. The DNA for the CDR3 is TGTGCCAGCAGTTCTCCTTTCGTGGCGCGGGAATCACCCCTCCACTTT. Translation gives CASSSPFVARESPLHF.